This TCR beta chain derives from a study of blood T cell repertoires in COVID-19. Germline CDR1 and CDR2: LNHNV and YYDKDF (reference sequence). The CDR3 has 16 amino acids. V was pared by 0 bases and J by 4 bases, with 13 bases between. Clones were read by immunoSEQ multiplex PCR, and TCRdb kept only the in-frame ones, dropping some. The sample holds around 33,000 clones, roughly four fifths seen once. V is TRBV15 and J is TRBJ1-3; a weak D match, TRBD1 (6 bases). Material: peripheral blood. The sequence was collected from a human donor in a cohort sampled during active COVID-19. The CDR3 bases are TGTGCCACCAGCAGAGATCCGGCAGGGGCGGGAAACACCATATATTTT. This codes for CATSRDPAGAGNTIYF.